Following are 19 T cell receptor beta chains from one sample sequenced in a study of shared T cell receptors in the human thymus. Sequencing used immunoSEQ multiplex PCR; TCRdb keeps in-frame clones, though not all of them. The sample shows almost 550,000 clones, around three quarters of them seen only once. Separately, the same data were catalogued under a study of human thymus T cells.

The sample was thymocytes. Every receptor here comes from a boy under two years old with a congenital heart defect.

V usage is TRBV7-3 and J usage is TRBJ1-3; 7 nucleotides agree with TRBD1. The CDR3 totals 17 residues. Losses at the gene ends were 4 bases for V and 0 bases for J; bases not matched to a gene: 9. Looked up from germline, CDR1 is SGHTA and CDR2 is FQGTGA. CDR3 amino acids: CASSYLGQRASGNTIYF. The CDR3 DNA reads as TGTGCCAGCAGCTATCTGGGACAGAGAGCCTCTGGAAACACCATATATTTT.

The chain carries TRBV7-9 and TRBJ2-7, with 13 bases that match TRBD2. CDR1 and CDR2 (germline): SEHNR, FQNEAQ (reference sequence). The CDR3 is 18 residues long. V shed 0 bases and J 7 bases; nucleotides not matched to a gene: 12. The CDR3 DNA reads as TGTGCCAGCAGCTTAGCCCCGGGGACTAGCGGGGTCCCCCTGGAGCAGTACTTC. Protein: CASSLAPGTSGVPLEQYF.

This clone was detected a few times. V is TRBV30 and J is TRBJ2-1, with TRBD2 matching over 12 bases. The CDR3 runs to 15 residues. The germline CDR1 and CDR2 sequences are GTSNPN and SVGIG (reference sequence). The junction had 8 bases not matched to a gene; V was cut back by 2 bases and J by 9 bases. DNA of the CDR3: TGTGCCTGGAGTTATCTAGCGGGAGGGCCGGTTGAGCAGTTCTTC. It is translated as CAWSYLAGGPVEQFF. The entire variable domain, with the rest obtained from reference TRBV30 and TRBJ2-1, is as follows: SQTIHQWPATLVQPVGSPLSLECTVEGTSNPNLYWYRQAAGRGLQLLFYSVGIGQISSEVPQNLSASRPQDRQFILSSKKLLLSDSGFYLCAWSYLAGGPVEQFFGPGTRLTVL.

Only one count was recorded for this clone. The chain couples TRBV25-1 to TRBJ2-1; 8 nucleotides match TRBD2. The CDR3 has 17 amino acids. The trim removed 4 bases at V and 4 bases at J, leaving 12 bases unmatched. CDR1 and CDR2 (germline): MGHDK, SYGVNS. CDR3 in amino acids: CASSGVARAGVYNEQFF. The CDR3 region has the DNA TGTGCCAGCAGTGGGGTAGCGCGAGCGGGAGTATACAATGAGCAGTTCTTC.

This clone was seen only once. The gene calls are TRBV27 and TRBJ1-1, with D perhaps TRBD1 (5 bases). Germline assignment: CDR1 MNHEY and CDR2 SMNVEV (reference sequence). Between the trimmed V and J ends, which lost 10 bases and 6 bases, there was a span of 12 bases. The CDR3 contains 11 residues. CDR3 in DNA: TGTGCCACCGCCCCAGGGTCTGAAGCTTTCTTT. Encoded protein: CATAPGSEAFF.

V usage is TRBV7-3 and J usage is TRBJ2-7, with 8 bases lining up with TRBD2. The CDR3 length is 15 residues. Germline-derived CDR1 and CDR2 are SGHTA and FQGTGA. Trimming at V came to 5 bases and at J to 3 bases, leaving 9 bases not matched to a gene. The CDR3 nucleotides are TGTGCCAGCAGCCCTACTAGCGGACTTAACTACGAGCAGTACTTC. Amino acid sequence: CASSPTSGLNYEQYF.

The J gene is TRBJ1-2, the V gene TRBV5-4, with TRBD1 matching over 9 bases. The V gene's germline CDR1 is SGHNT and CDR2 YYREEE (reference sequence). Losses at the gene ends were 4 bases for V and 4 bases for J; bases not matched to a gene: 17. The CDR3 is 18 residues long. CDR3 sequence reads: CASSLKPGQGESAYGYTF. The CDR3 DNA reads TGTGCCAGCAGCCTCAAACCGGGACAGGGTGAGTCGGCCTATGGCTACACCTTC.

This clone was counted a few times. CDR3 region: CASSQGTGSTDTQYF. CDR3 nucleotide sequence: TGTGCCAGCAGCCAAGGGACTGGGAGCACAGATACGCAGTATTTT. The chain is built from TRBV14 and TRBJ2-3, with a possible D match to TRBD2 (5 bases). CDR1 and CDR2 from the germline V gene are SGHDN and FVKESK. CDR3 length: 15 amino acids. V shed 1 base and J shed 0 bases, with 8 bases lying between them.

The V gene is TRBV5-6, the J gene TRBJ2-1, with D perhaps TRBD2 (7 bases). Trimming pared 7 bases from V and 5 bases from J, leaving 19 bases between. This CDR3 is 15 amino acids long. The germline CDR1 and CDR2 sequences are SGHDT and YYEEEE. Here the CDR3 reads CASSTGREKDNEQFF. The CDR3 DNA sequence: TGTGCCAGCTCCACAGGGCGGGAGAAGGACAATGAGCAGTTCTTC. The whole variable domain, remainder taken from reference TRBV5-6 and TRBJ2-1, is DAGVTQSPTHLIKTRGQQVTLRCSPKSGHDTVSWYQQALGQGPQFIFQYYEEEERQRGNFPDRFSGHQFPNYSSELNVNALLLGDSALYLCASSTGREKDNEQFFGPGTRLTVL.

This chain connects TRBV21-1 to TRBJ1-1. TRBV21-1 is shown as a pseudogene. This CDR3 region has 16 residues. Here the CDR3 DNA reads TGTGCCAGCAGCAAACATCCTCGGGGGTTGGGCACTGAAGCTTTCTTT. It translates to CASSKHPRGLGTEAFF.

The chain carries TRBV27 and TRBJ1-1; TRBD1 is a possible D gene (5 bases). Trimming removed 5 bases from V and 2 bases from J, with 12 bases in between. The CDR3 loop spans 14 amino acids. The germline V gene encodes CDR1 MNHEY and CDR2 SMNVEV (reference sequence). In nucleotides, the CDR3 is TGTGCCAGCAGTCCCCTTCAGGGAAACACTGAAGCTTTCTTT. Residues: CASSPLQGNTEAFF.

J is TRBJ1-4 and V is TRBV9; D is possibly TRBD1 (6 bases). Trimming left V 4 bases short and J 0 bases short, with 7 bases between. CDR1 is SGDLS and CDR2 is YYNGEE in the germline V gene. The CDR3 is made up of 14 amino acids. In nucleotides, the CDR3 is TGTGCCAGCAGCCCAGGGGCAACTAATGAAAAACTGTTTTTT. Protein sequence: CASSPGATNEKLFF.

The chain carries TRBV6-1 and TRBJ2-3, with D perhaps matching TRBD2 (6 bases). The CDR3 consists of 14 residues. Germline V CDR1 and CDR2: MNHNS, SASEGT. Trimming cost V 6 bases and J 1 base, with 11 bases left between them. CDR3 in amino acids: CASRPGSRTDTQYF. In DNA, the CDR3 is TGTGCCAGCAGGCCCGGGAGTCGCACAGATACGCAGTATTTT.

This clone was seen a few times. The chain has TRBV11-2 and TRBJ2-7; the match to TRBD2 covers 13 bases. CDR3 length: 17 amino acids. Germline CDR1 reads SGHAT; CDR2 reads FQNNGV. V was pared by 6 bases and J by 5 bases, with 13 bases of the junction left unmatched. The CDR3 nucleotides are TGTGCCAGCAGGGGACTAGCGGGAAGGGGACGAGGAAACGAGCAGTACTTC. This gives the protein CASRGLAGRGRGNEQYF.

V and J are TRBV14 and TRBJ2-7, with D maybe TRBD2 (7 bases). The germline V and J ends were trimmed by 0 bases and 0 bases, with 18 bases remaining between them. The CDR3 loop spans 18 amino acids. CDR1 and CDR2 (germline): SGHDN, FVKESK. As DNA, the CDR3 is TGTGCCAGCAGCCAAGAAGAGCCGGGGGGACACTCCTCCTACGAGCAGTACTTC. Its protein is CASSQEEPGGHSSYEQYF.

The chain couples TRBV5-1 to TRBJ2-7, with D possibly being TRBD1 (5 bases). The CDR3 has 17 amino acids. V was clipped by 0 bases and J by 0 bases, with 16 bases between them. The germline V gene encodes CDR1 SGHRS and CDR2 YFSETQ. CDR3 protein: CASSLAREQIGSYEQYF. CDR3 coding DNA: TGCGCCAGCAGCTTGGCCAGGGAACAGATCGGCTCCTACGAGCAGTACTTC.

The J gene is TRBJ1-4, the V gene TRBV4-1, with 7 nucleotides matching TRBD1. Looked up from germline, CDR1 is MGHRA and CDR2 is YSYEKL. Losses at the gene ends were 0 bases for V and 6 bases for J; bases not matched to a gene: 10. The CDR3 extends over 17 amino acids. CDR3 bases: TGCGCCAGCAGCCAAGAAACAGGGGCTGGGGAGTATGAAAAACTGTTTTTT. As protein: CASSQETGAGEYEKLFF.

The chain is built from TRBV5-1 and TRBJ2-3; 11 bases match TRBD2. Germline V gives CDR1 SGHRS, CDR2 YFSETQ. The CDR3 contains 20 residues. V lost 0 bases to trimming and J lost 0 bases; unmatched junction nucleotides: 12. The CDR3 spells CASSLARSSGGMKSTDTQYF. The CDR3 DNA reads as TGCGCCAGCAGCTTGGCCCGATCTAGCGGGGGGATGAAGAGCACAGATACGCAGTATTTT. Filled out from reference TRBV5-1 and TRBJ2-3, the complete variable domain reads KAGVTQTPRYLIKTRGQQVTLSCSPISGHRSVSWYQQTPGQGLQFLFEYFSETQRNKGNFPGRFSGRQFSNSRSEMNVSTLELGDSALYLCASSLARSSGGMKSTDTQYFGPGTRLTVL.

This clone was detected only a few times. V is TRBV4-2 and J is TRBJ2-3; 15 bases fit TRBD2. Looked up from germline, CDR1 is LGHNA and CDR2 is YNFKEQ. CDR3 length equals 20 residues. The J segment lost 4 bases and the V segment lost 1 base, leaving 12 bases of the junction unmatched. This CDR3 is CASSQGSKGLAGGRPDTQYF. As DNA, the CDR3 is TGTGCCAGCAGCCAAGGCTCTAAGGGACTAGCGGGAGGCAGGCCAGATACGCAGTATTTT.